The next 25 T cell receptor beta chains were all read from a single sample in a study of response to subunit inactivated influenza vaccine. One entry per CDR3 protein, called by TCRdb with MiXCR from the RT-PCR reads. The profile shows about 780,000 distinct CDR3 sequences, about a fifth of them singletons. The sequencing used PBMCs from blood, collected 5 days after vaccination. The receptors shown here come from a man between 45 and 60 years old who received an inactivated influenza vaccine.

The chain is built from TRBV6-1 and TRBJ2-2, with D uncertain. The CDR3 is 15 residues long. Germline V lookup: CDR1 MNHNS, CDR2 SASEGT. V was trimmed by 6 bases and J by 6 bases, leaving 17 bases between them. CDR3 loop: CASSSQGMSAGELFF. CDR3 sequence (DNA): TGTGCCAGCAGCTCTCAAGGGATGAGCGCCGGGGAGCTGTTTTTT.

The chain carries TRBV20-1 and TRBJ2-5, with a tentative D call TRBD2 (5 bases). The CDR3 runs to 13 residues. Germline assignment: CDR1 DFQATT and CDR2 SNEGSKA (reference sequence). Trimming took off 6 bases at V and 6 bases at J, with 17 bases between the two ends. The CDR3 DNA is TGCAGTGCAGCAAGTCCCGAGGGAAAGACCCAGTACTTC. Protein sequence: CSAASPEGKTQYF.

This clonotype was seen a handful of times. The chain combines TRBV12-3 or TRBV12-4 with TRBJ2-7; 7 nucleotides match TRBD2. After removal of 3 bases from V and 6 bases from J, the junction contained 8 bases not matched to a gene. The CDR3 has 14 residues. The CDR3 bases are TGTGCCAGCAGTTTTGGCGGGAGCCAGGGCGAGCAGTACTTC. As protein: CASSFGGSQGEQYF.

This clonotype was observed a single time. The CDR3 is CAWSRTGGYEQYF. The CDR3 nucleotides are TGTGCCTGGAGCCGCACCGGAGGCTACGAGCAGTACTTC. The gene calls are TRBV30 and TRBJ2-7; TRBD2 might be the D (5 bases). Trimming took off 3 bases at V and 3 bases at J, with 12 bases between the two ends. The CDR3 runs 13 residues. The V gene's germline CDR1 is GTSNPN and CDR2 SVGIG (reference sequence).

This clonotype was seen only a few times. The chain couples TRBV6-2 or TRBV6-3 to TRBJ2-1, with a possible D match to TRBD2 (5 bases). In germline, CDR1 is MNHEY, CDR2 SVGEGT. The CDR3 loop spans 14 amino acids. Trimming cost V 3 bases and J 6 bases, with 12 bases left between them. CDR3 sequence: CASSYLLAGNEQFF. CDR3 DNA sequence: TGTGCCAGCAGTTATCTTCTAGCTGGCAATGAGCAGTTCTTC.

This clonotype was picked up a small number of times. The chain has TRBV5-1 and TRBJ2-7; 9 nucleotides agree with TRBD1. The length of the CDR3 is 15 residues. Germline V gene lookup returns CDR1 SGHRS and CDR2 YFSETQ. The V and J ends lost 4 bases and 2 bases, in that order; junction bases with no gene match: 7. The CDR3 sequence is CASSPRQGDPYEQYF. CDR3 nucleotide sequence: TGCGCCAGCAGCCCCCGACAGGGGGACCCCTACGAGCAGTACTTC.

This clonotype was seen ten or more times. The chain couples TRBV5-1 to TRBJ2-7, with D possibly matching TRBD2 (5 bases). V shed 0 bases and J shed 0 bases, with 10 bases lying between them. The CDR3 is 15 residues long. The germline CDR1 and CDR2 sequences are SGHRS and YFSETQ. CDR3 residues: CASSLVGGPSYEQYF. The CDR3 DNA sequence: TGCGCCAGCAGCTTGGTTGGCGGGCCCTCCTACGAGCAGTACTTC.

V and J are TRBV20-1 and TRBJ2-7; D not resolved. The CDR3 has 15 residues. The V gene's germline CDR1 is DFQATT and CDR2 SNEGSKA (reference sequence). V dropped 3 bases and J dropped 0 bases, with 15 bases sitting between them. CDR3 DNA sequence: TGCAGTGCTAGCGCATCTCCCAGTCCCTCCTACGAGCAGTACTTC. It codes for CSASASPSPSYEQYF.

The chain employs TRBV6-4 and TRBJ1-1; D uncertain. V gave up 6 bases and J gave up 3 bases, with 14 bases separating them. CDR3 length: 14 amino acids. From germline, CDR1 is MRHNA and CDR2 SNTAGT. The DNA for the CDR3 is TGTGCCAGCAGCCGCCTTACGCGGGACACTGAAGCTTTCTTT. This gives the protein CASSRLTRDTEAFF.

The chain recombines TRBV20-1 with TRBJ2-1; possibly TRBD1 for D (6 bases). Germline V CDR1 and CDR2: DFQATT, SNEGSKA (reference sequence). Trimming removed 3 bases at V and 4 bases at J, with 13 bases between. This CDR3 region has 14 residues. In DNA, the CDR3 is TGCAGTGCTAGCCCTCCGGACAGATACAATGAGCAGTTCTTC. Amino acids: CSASPPDRYNEQFF.

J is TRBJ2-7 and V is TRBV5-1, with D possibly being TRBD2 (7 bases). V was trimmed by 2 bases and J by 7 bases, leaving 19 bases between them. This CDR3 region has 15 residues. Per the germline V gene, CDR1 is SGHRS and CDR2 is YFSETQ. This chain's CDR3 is CASSFRGLSTGEQYF. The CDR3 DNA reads TGCGCCAGCAGCTTCAGGGGACTATCCACTGGTGAGCAGTACTTC.

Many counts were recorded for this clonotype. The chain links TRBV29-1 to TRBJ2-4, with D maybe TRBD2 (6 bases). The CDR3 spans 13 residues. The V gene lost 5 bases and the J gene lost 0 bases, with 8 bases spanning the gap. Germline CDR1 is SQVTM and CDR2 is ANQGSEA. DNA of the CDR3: TGCAGCGTTAGGGGACTAGCCAAAAACATTCAGTACTTC. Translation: CSVRGLAKNIQYF.

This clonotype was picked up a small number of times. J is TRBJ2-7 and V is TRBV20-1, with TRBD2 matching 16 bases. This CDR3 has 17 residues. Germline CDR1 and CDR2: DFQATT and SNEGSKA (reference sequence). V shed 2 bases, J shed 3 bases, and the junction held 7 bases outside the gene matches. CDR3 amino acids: CSARTGTSGRGNYEQYF. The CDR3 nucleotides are TGCAGTGCTAGAACCGGGACTAGCGGGAGGGGAAACTACGAGCAGTACTTC.

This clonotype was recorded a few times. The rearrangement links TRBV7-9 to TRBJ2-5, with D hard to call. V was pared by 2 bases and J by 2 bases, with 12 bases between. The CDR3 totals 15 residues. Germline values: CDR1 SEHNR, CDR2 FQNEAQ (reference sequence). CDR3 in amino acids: CASSLRQQSQETQYF. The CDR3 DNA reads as TGTGCCAGCAGCTTAAGGCAGCAGTCTCAAGAGACCCAGTACTTC.

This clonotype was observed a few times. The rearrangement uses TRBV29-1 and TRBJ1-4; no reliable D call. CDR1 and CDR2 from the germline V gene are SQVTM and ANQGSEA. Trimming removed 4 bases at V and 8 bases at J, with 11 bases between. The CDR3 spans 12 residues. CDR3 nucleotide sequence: TGCAGCGTTGGGCTAACGGGGGAAAAACTGTTTTTT. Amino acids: CSVGLTGEKLFF. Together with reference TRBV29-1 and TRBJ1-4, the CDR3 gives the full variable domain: SAVISQKPSRDICQRGTSLTIQCQVDSQVTMMFWYRQQPGQSLTLIATANQGSEATYESGFVIDKFPISRPNLTFSTLTVSNMSPEDSSIYLCSVGLTGEKLFFGSGTQLSVL.

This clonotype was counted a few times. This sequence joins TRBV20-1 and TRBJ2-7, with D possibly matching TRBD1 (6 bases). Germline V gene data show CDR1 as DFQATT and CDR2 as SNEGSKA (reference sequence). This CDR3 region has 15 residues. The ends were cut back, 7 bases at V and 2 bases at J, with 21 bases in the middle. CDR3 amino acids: CSGRGFVSRPYEQYF. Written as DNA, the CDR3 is TGCAGTGGCAGGGGCTTTGTTAGCAGGCCCTACGAGCAGTACTTC.

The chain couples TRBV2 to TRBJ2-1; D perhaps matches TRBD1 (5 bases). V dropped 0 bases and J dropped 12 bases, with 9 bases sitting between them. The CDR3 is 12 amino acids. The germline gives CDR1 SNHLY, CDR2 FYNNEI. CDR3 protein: CASSEALQGQFF. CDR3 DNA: TGTGCCAGCAGTGAAGCGCTTCAGGGGCAGTTCTTC.

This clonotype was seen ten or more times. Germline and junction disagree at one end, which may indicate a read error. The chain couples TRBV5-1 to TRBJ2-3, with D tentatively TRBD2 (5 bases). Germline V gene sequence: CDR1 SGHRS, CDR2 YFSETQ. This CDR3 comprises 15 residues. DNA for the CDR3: TGTGCCAGCAGCTTAGGAGGATCCCGCACAGATACGCAGTATTTT. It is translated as CASSLGGSRTDTQYF.

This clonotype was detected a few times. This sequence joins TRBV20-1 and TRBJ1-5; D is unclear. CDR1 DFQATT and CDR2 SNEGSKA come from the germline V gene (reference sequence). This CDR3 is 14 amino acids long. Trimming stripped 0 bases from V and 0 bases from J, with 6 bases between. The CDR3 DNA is TGCAGTGCTAGAGATCTGGTTAGCAATCAGCCCCAGCATTTT. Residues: CSARDLVSNQPQHF.

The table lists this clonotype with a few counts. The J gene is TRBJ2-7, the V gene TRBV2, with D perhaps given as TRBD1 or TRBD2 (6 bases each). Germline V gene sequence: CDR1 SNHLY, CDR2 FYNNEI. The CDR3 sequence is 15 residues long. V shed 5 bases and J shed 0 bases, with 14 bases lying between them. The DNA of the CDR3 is TGTGCCAGCAGTCGAGGAGGGACAAGCTCCTACGAGCAGTACTTC. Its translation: CASSRGGTSSYEQYF.

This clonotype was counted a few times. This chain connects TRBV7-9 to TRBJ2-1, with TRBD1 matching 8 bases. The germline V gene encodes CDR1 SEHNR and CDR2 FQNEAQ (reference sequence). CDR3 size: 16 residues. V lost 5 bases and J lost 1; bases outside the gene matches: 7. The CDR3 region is CASSLDRGLSYNEQFF. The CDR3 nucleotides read TGTGCCAGCAGCCTCGACAGGGGCCTTTCCTACAATGAGCAGTTCTTC.

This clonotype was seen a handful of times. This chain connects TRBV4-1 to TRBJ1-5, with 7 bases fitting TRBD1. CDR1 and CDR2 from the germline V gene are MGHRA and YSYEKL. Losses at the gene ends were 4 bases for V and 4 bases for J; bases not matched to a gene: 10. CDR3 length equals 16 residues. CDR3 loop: CASSPEDGTVNQPQHF. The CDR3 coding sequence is TGCGCCAGCAGCCCCGAGGACGGGACAGTAAATCAGCCCCAGCATTTT.

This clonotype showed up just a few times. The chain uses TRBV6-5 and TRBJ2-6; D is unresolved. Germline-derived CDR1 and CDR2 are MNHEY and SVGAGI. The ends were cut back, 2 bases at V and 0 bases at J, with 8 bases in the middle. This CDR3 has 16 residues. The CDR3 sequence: CASSYGELSGANVLTF. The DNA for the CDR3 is TGTGCCAGCAGTTACGGGGAACTCTCTGGGGCCAACGTCCTGACTTTC.

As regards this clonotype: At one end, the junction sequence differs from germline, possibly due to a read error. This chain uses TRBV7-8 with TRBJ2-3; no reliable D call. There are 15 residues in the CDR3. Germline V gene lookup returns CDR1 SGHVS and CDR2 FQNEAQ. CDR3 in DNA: TGTGTCAGCAGCCCAAACTTTCTCCGCACAGATACGCAGTATTTT. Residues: CVSSPNFLRTDTQYF. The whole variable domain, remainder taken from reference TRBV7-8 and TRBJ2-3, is GAGVSQSPRYKVAKRGQDVALRCDPISGHVSLFWYQQALGQGPEFLTYFQNEAQLDKSGLPSDRFFAERPEGSVSTLKIQRTQQEDSAVYLCVSSPNFLRTDTQYFGPGTRLTVL.

CDR3 bases: TGCGCCAGCAGCCAGGCTATAGGGCTAGCGATCACCGGGGAGCTGTTTTTT. This translates into CASSQAIGLAITGELFF. The rearrangement uses TRBV10-2 and TRBJ2-2; possibly TRBD2 for D (6 bases). The CDR3 sequence is 17 residues long. The germline gives CDR1 WSHSY, CDR2 SAAADI. With 6 bases removed from V and 4 bases from J, the gap between germline ends came to 21 bases.